Listed below are T cell receptor beta chains from one sample, sequenced in a study of response to subunit inactivated influenza vaccine. One entry per CDR3 protein, called by TCRdb with MiXCR from the RT-PCR reads. The profile shows 650,000 to 800,000 distinct CDR3 sequences, roughly 13% of them singletons. This material consisted of PBMCs from blood, taken around two weeks before vaccination. The origin of the receptors is a man in his fifties or sixties who received an inactivated influenza vaccine. Each CDR3 is given with its conserved first and last residue. A D gene is named only where the DNA matches it firmly. Not all rows give a size; the values are once, few, many and, for expanded clones, a class.

-,TRBV3-1,few,TRBJ2-1,TGTGCCAGCAGCCAAGCTAGGGGGGGGGAGTTCTTC,CASSQARGGEFF
-,TRBV18,-,TRBJ1-2,TGTGCCAGCTCACCACCGAGACCGGTACTCGTGGGCTACACCTTC,CASSPPRPVLVGYTF
-,TRBV7-9,-,TRBJ1-2,TGTGCCAGCAGCTTAGGGCCGACGGAATTGTGGGGCTACACCTTC,CASSLGPTELWGYTF
TRBD1,TRBV28,-,TRBJ2-5,TGTGCCAGCAGTTTAACCGGGACAGACCAAGAGACCCAGTACTTC,CASSLTGTDQETQYF
TRBD1,TRBV30,-,TRBJ2-2,TGTGCCTGGAGTATCACAGGGGCTACCGGGGAGCTGTTTTTT,CAWSITGATGELFF
TRBD1,TRBV20-1,-,TRBJ1-2,TGCAGTGCTTTAGTGCGGACAGGGATGGAAGGCTACACCTTC,CSALVRTGMEGYTF
-,TRBV7-8,-,TRBJ2-7,TGTGCCAGCAGCTTTGGGGCCGAGGGGGGCGAGCAGTACTTC,CASSFGAEGGEQYF
-,TRBV2,-,TRBJ2-5,TGTGCCAGCAGTGTTTGGGCAGGGATATCGGAGACCCAGTACTTC,CASSVWAGISETQYF
TRBD1,TRBV28,-,TRBJ1-2,TGTGCCAGCAGTAAACGGGACAGGTATTATGGCTACACCTTC,CASSKRDRYYGYTF
TRBD2,TRBV7-3,-,TRBJ2-1,TGTGCCAGCAGCCCATTACCCGGGACTAGCGGGATTTACAATGAGCAGTTCTTC,CASSPLPGTSGIYNEQFF
-,TRBV4-3,few,TRBJ2-6,TGCGCCAGCAGCCAAGATCCCCCCCCTGCAGGGGCCAACGTCCTGACTTTC,CASSQDPPPAGANVLTF
TRBD2,TRBV7-2,-,TRBJ2-3,TGTGCCAGCAGCTTAGCCCCCCTCAGCGGGAGAGGTAGCACAGATACGCAGTATTTT,CASSLAPLSGRGSTDTQYF
-,TRBV20-1,many,TRBJ2-7,TGCAGTGCTAGAGTTCTGGGGCAGGGATCAGACGAGCAGTACTTC,CSARVLGQGSDEQYF
TRBD2,TRBV6-2/TRBV6-3,-,TRBJ2-1,TGTGCCAGCAGTTGGACCAGCGGGAGAAGGGACAATGAGCAGTTCTTC,CASSWTSGRRDNEQFF
-,TRBV7-9,-,TRBJ2-3,TGTGCCAGCAGCTCACTTAGTGGTAAGGGGACAGATACGCAGTATTTT,CASSSLSGKGTDTQYF
-,TRBV12-3/TRBV12-4,-,TRBJ1-3,TGTGCCAGCGATGGTAATGTGGCTGGAAACACCATATATTTT,CASDGNVAGNTIYF
TRBD2,TRBV11-2,-,TRBJ2-1,TGTGCCAGCAGCCCCGGGACTAGCGGGGACGATGAGCAGTTCTTC,CASSPGTSGDDEQFF
-,TRBV7-2,-,TRBJ2-7,TGTGCCAGCAGCTTAGACGGCCGTACGGGGGAGCAGTACTTC,CASSLDGRTGEQYF
TRBD2,TRBV3-1,-,TRBJ2-1,TGTGCCAGCAGCCAATCCGGGACTAGCGGGGGAGTAAGCTATGAGCAGTTCTTC,CASSQSGTSGGVSYEQFF
TRBD1,TRBV12-3/TRBV12-4,-,TRBJ2-1,TGTGCCAGCGGGGGGACAGGGGGCGGCTACAATGAGCAGTTCTTC,CASGGTGGGYNEQFF
TRBD1,TRBV7-9,few,TRBJ1-4,TGTGCCAGCAGCTTTAGCGGACAGGGGAATGAAAAACTGTTTTTT,CASSFSGQGNEKLFF
TRBD2,TRBV24-1,few,TRBJ2-1,TGTGCCACCAGTACAGGGCACTACCTTGGAGGACTAGCGGGAGGTAGCTCCTACAATGAGCAGTTCTTC,CATSTGHYLGGLAGGSSYNEQFF
TRBD1,TRBV18,-,TRBJ2-3,TGTGCCAGCTCATCCTACATCACAGGGGGCTTGAACACAGATACGCAGTATTTT,CASSSYITGGLNTDTQYF
-,TRBV5-1,few,TRBJ2-7,TGCGCCAGCAGCTTCGGAGGGGGAGCGACCTACGAGCAGTACTTC,CASSFGGGATYEQYF
-,TRBV4-3,-,TRBJ2-7,TGCGCCAGCAGCCAAGATTCAGGGCTGGCCTACGAGCAGTACTTC,CASSQDSGLAYEQYF
-,TRBV4-2,few,TRBJ1-1,TGTGCCAGCAGCCCTGGGGATGTAGGGGACTTCGCTGAAGCTTTCTTT,CASSPGDVGDFAEAFF
TRBD2,TRBV18,-,TRBJ2-7,TGTGCCAGCTCACCATCGCAGGCTAGCGGGAGCTACGAGCAGTACTTC,CASSPSQASGSYEQYF
-,TRBV3-1,-,TRBJ2-7,TGTGCCAGCAGCCAGCCGGGACAAGACTACGAGCAGTACTTC,CASSQPGQDYEQYF
-,TRBV20-1,few,TRBJ2-3,TGCAGTGCCCTTGACAGTGGGCAGTCAGATACGCAGTATTTT,CSALDSGQSDTQYF
-,TRBV6-1,-,TRBJ1-6,TGTGCCAGTGAGGCAGGGGATAATTCACCCCTCCACTTT,CASEAGDNSPLHF
-,TRBV12-3/TRBV12-4,few,TRBJ1-1,TGTGCCAGCAGTTCCGGGACCGACAAAGCTTTCTTT,CASSSGTDKAFF
-,TRBV5-4,-,TRBJ2-3,TGTGCCAGCAGCTTGGGGGGGTGGGACACAGATACGCAGTATTTT,CASSLGGWDTDTQYF
TRBD1,TRBV20-1,few,TRBJ2-5,TGCAGTGCTAGCGCGGCGACAGGGGGATTTCAGACCCAGTACTTC,CSASAATGGFQTQYF
-,TRBV2,-,TRBJ1-5,TGTGCCAGCACTACGGACAGCAATCAGCCCCAGCATTTT,CASTTDSNQPQHF
-,TRBV20-1,few,TRBJ2-1,TGCAGTGCTGAGAACTGGAGACTTTCCACCTACAATGAGCAGTTCTTC,CSAENWRLSTYNEQFF